This T cell receptor beta chain was recorded in a study of identical twins. The V segment lost 4 bases and the J segment 4 bases; nucleotides outside the gene matches: 5. The CDR3 spans 14 residues. Germline assignment: CDR1 DFQATT and CDR2 SNEGSKA (reference sequence). Overall study results and limits: Abundant cord blood beta clonotypes carried fewer insertions; memory repertoires showed none.

Using its own MiXCR run on the 5' RACE reads, TCRdb lists one record per CDR3 protein. The data contain 640,000 or so distinct CDR3 sequences, around 6.1% of them singletons. The sample holds a few counts of this clonotype. The antigen is unknown. This rearrangement joins TRBV20-1 to TRBJ2-5, with 11 bases matching TRBD2. Sequenced input: naive T cells sorted from blood. This TCR was sampled from a man aged 18 to 30 in good health. The CDR3 protein is CSAKIAGGLETQYF. In DNA, the CDR3 is TGCAGTGCTAAAATAGCGGGAGGGTTAGAGACCCAGTACTTC.